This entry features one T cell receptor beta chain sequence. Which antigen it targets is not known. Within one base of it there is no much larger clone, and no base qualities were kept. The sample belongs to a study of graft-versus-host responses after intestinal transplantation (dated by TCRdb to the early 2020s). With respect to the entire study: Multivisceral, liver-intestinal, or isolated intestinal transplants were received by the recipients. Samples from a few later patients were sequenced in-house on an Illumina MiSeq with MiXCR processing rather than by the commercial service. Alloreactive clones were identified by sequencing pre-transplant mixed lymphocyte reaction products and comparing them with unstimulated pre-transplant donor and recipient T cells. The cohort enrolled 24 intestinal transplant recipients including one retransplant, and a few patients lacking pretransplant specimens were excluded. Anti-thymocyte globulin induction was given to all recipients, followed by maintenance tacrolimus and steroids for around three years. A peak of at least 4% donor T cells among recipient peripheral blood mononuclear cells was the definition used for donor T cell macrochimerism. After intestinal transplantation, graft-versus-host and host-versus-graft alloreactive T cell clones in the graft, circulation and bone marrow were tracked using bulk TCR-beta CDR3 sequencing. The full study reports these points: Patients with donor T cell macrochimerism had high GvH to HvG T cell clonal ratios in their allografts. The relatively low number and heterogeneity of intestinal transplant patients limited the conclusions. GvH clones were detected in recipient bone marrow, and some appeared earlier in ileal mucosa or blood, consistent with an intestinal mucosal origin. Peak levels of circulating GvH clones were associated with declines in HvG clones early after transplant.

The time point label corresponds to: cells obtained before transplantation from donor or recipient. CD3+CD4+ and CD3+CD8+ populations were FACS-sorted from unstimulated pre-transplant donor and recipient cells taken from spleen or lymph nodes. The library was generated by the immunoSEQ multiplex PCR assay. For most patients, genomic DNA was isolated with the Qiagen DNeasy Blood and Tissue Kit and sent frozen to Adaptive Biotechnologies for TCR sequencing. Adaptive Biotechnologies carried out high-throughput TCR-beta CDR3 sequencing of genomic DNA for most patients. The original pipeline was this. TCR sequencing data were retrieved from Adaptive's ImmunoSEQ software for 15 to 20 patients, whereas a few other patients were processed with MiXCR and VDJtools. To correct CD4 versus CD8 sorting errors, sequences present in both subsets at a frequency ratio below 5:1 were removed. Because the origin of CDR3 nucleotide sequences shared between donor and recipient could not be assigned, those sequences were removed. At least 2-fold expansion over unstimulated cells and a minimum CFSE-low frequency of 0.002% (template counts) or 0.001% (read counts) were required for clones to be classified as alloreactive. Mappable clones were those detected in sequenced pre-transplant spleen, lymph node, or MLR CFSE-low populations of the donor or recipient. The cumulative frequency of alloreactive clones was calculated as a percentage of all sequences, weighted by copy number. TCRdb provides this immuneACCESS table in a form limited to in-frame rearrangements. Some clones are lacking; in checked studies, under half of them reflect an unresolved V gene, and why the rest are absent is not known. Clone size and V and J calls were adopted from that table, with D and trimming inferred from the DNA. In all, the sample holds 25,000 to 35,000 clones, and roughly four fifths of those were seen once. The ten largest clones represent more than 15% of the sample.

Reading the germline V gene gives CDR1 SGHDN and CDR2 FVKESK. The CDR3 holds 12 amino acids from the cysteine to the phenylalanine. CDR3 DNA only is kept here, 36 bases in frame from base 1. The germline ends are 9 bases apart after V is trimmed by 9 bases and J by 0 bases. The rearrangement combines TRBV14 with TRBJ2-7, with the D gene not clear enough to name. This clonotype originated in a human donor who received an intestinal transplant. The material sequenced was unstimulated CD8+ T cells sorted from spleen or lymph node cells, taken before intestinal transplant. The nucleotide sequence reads TGTGCCAGTACGGTTTACTCCTACGAGCAGTACTTC. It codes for CASTVYSYEQYF. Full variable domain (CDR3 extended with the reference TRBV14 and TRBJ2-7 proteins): EAGVTQFPSHSVIEKGQTVTLRCDPISGHDNLYWYRRVMGKEIKFLLHFVKESKQDESGMPNNRFLAERTGGTYSTLKVQPAELEDSGVYFCASTVYSYEQYFGPGTRLTVT.